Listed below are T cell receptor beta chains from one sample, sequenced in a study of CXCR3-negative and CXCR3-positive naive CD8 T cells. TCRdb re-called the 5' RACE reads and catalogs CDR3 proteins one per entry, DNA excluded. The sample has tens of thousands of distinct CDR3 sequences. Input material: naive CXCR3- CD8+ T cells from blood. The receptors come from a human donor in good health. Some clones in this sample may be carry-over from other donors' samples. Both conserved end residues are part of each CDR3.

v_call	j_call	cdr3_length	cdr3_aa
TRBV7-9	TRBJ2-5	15	CASSSTSRNQETQYF
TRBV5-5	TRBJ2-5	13	CASSFAYQETQYF
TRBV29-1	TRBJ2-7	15	CSVEVLFGQAYEQYF
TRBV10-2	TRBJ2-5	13	CASSDGAFETQYF
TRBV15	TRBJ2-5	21	CATSSDILGSDMVVAQETQYF
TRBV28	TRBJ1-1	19	CASSIRAGQGASSNTEAFF
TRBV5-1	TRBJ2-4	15	CASSLGASGINIQYF
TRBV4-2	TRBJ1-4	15	CASSQEYRVGEKLFF
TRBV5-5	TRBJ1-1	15	CASSENRLGGTEAFF
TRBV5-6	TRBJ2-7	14	CAGSSGDSSYEQYF
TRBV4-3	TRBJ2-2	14	CASSPDRWTGELFF